The 20 T cell receptor beta chains presented below share a single source sample, sequenced in a study of T cells of healthy individuals (dated by TCRdb to the late 2010s). The method behind the library was 5' RACE. The sample was run on an Illumina MiSeq. TCRdb reprocessing: public reads trimmed at Q25 with fastp, clones called with MiXCR, in-frame beta chains kept. For every CDR3 protein sequence, its rows merge into one entry that carries the most common genes and DNA. Across this sample there are approximately 58,000 distinct CDR3 sequences, with about 14% seen only once. Jointly, the top ten make up 15% to 20% of the sample. The origin of the receptors is a human donor in good health.

The V and J genes are TRBV18 and TRBJ2-5; the D gene is possibly TRBD1 (5 bases). CDR1 and CDR2 from the germline V gene are KGHSH and LQKENI. Trimming cost V 6 bases and J 3 bases, with 11 bases left between them. CDR3 length equals 13 residues. The CDR3 reads CASSQGREETQYF. DNA for the CDR3: TGTGCCAGCTCCCAGGGCAGGGAAGAGACCCAGTACTTC.

This clonotype was detected ten times or more. This chain joins TRBV2 and TRBJ2-7; D may be TRBD1 (6 bases). CDR3 length: 11 amino acids. The germline CDR1 and CDR2 sequences are SNHLY and FYNNEI. Between the trimmed V and J ends, which lost 8 bases and 4 bases, there was a span of 9 bases. The CDR3 protein is CASLQGYEQYF. The CDR3 DNA sequence: TGTGCCAGCCTACAGGGATACGAGCAGTACTTC.

This clonotype occurred a few times. The J gene is TRBJ2-1, the V gene TRBV12-3 or TRBV12-4, with TRBD2 identical over 7 bases. This CDR3 has 14 amino acids. Trimming at V came to 0 bases and at J to 8 bases, leaving 4 bases not matched to a gene. CDR3 in amino acids: CASSLAGGFDEQFF. In nucleotides, the CDR3 is TGTGCCAGCAGTTTAGCGGGGGGGTTCGATGAGCAGTTCTTC.

This clonotype was seen many times. The chain is built from TRBV27 and TRBJ2-3, with TRBD2 matching 10 bases. In germline, CDR1 is MNHEY, CDR2 SMNVEV (reference sequence). V was pared by 5 bases and J by 0 bases, with 5 bases of the junction left unmatched. The CDR3 is made up of 16 amino acids. As DNA, the CDR3 is TGTGCCAGCAGTCACCCTAGCGGGGGAAGCACAGATACGCAGTATTTT. It translates to CASSHPSGGSTDTQYF.

This rearrangement joins TRBV5-1 to TRBJ2-4; TRBD1 might be the D (6 bases). The ends were cut back, 0 bases at V and 7 bases at J, with 14 bases in the middle. Germline V gives CDR1 SGHRS, CDR2 YFSETQ. The CDR3 covers 15 residues. The CDR3 here is CASSLGTDSNNIQYF. DNA for the CDR3: TGCGCCAGCAGCTTGGGGACGGACAGCAACAACATTCAGTACTTC. Filled out from reference TRBV5-1 and TRBJ2-4, the complete variable domain reads KAGVTQTPRYLIKTRGQQVTLSCSPISGHRSVSWYQQTPGQGLQFLFEYFSETQRNKGNFPGRFSGRQFSNSRSEMNVSTLELGDSALYLCASSLGTDSNNIQYFGAGTRLSVL.

In its sample, this clonotype was seen many times. The chain employs TRBV4-1 and TRBJ2-3, with 13 bases that match TRBD2. After removal of 4 bases from V and 5 bases from J, the junction contained 3 bases not matched to a gene. Germline V CDR1 and CDR2: MGHRA, YSYEKL. CDR3 length equals 15 residues. The CDR3 nucleotides read TGCGCCAGCAGCCCCGGACTAGCGGGAGTAGATACGCAGTATTTT. It specifies CASSPGLAGVDTQYF.

This chain links TRBV5-4 with TRBJ2-7; 11 bases match TRBD1. V lost 0 bases and J lost 7; bases outside the gene matches: 6. Per germline, CDR1 SGHNT and CDR2 YYREEE (reference sequence). The length of the CDR3 is 15 residues. The CDR3 here is CASSLDGQGAHEQYF. The CDR3 DNA is TGTGCCAGCAGCTTGGACGGACAGGGGGCGCATGAGCAGTACTTC. The full variable domain, rest sourced from reference TRBV5-4 and TRBJ2-7, is ETGVTQSPTHLIKTRGQQVTLRCSSQSGHNTVSWYQQALGQGPQFIFQYYREEENGRGNFPPRFSGLQFPNYSSELNVNALELDDSALYLCASSLDGQGAHEQYFGPGTRLTVT.

This clonotype appeared many times. The CDR3 DNA reads as TGCAGCGTTGCGGGACAGGGGTATGGCTACACCTTC. Its translation is CSVAGQGYGYTF. This rearrangement joins TRBV29-1 to TRBJ1-2, with TRBD1 matching 10 bases. CDR1 is SQVTM, CDR2 ANQGSEA, per germline. This CDR3 contains 12 residues. The trim removed 4 bases at V and 5 bases at J, leaving 1 base unmatched.

This clonotype was seen a few times. The gene calls are TRBV5-4 and TRBJ1-6, with a tentative D call TRBD1 (6 bases). Between the trimmed V and J ends, which lost 0 bases and 10 bases, there was a span of 14 bases. CDR1 is SGHNT, CDR2 YYREEE, per germline (reference sequence). The CDR3 extends over 15 amino acids. Here the CDR3 DNA reads TGTGCCAGCAGCTTGGGGCAGGGGCCTCAATCACCCCTCCACTTT. It codes for CASSLGQGPQSPLHF.

This clonotype has ten or more counts. This chain uses TRBV4-3 with TRBJ2-5; 9 nucleotides match TRBD2. The CDR3 covers 16 residues. The germline V gene has CDR1 LGHNA and CDR2 YSLEER. J lost 4 bases, V lost 0 bases, and 6 bases had no gene match. CDR3 amino acids: CASSQDSRGGGETQYF. The CDR3 bases are TGCGCCAGCAGCCAAGATTCGCGGGGGGGAGGAGAGACCCAGTACTTC.

This clonotype has at least ten counts. The V and J genes are TRBV4-3 and TRBJ2-5; D possibly uses TRBD1 or TRBD2 (5 bases each). Between the trimmed V and J ends, which lost 1 base and 5 bases, there was a span of 11 bases. The CDR3 has 14 amino acids. Germline values: CDR1 LGHNA, CDR2 YSLEER. In nucleotides, the CDR3 is TGCGCCAGCAGCCAAGTAGTGGGGACGGAGACCCAGTACTTC. Translating it yields CASSQVVGTETQYF.

This clonotype was recorded once. The chain recombines TRBV6-2 or TRBV6-3 with TRBJ2-1; D ambiguous. Germline V gene sequence: CDR1 MNHEY, CDR2 SVGEGT. V lost 7 bases, J lost 2 bases, and 15 bases lay in between. This CDR3 comprises 15 residues. The CDR3 here is CASTDRSRPYNEQFF. The CDR3 DNA reads as TGTGCCAGCACCGACCGAAGCCGGCCCTACAATGAGCAGTTCTTC.

In this sample, this clonotype turned up many times. As DNA, the CDR3 is TGTGCCTGGAGTGTAGGCACAGGGGTCACCGGGGAGCTGTTTTTT. Its translation is CAWSVGTGVTGELFF. The chain has TRBV30 and TRBJ2-2, with TRBD1 identical over 7 bases. CDR3 length: 15 amino acids. From germline, CDR1 is GTSNPN and CDR2 SVGIG (reference sequence). V shed 0 bases and J 4 bases; nucleotides not matched to a gene: 5.

This clonotype was counted only a few times. The chain employs TRBV5-1 and TRBJ2-1, with D possibly TRBD1 on 6 matching bases. Germline CDR1 reads SGHRS; CDR2 reads YFSETQ. Trimming took off 4 bases at V and 8 bases at J, with 13 bases between the two ends. The CDR3 spans 13 residues. CDR3 protein: CASSVQGLDEQFF. The CDR3 coding sequence is TGCGCCAGCAGCGTACAGGGTTTGGATGAGCAGTTCTTC.

V usage is TRBV20-1 and J usage is TRBJ2-1, with D possibly called TRBD1 or TRBD2 (5 bases each). CDR3 length equals 14 residues. The germline CDR1 and CDR2 sequences are DFQATT and SNEGSKA (reference sequence). The CDR3 is CGLLGAGKHNEQFF. CDR3 bases: TGCGGTCTTCTCGGGGCAGGGAAGCACAATGAGCAGTTCTTC.

The rearrangement joins TRBV5-4 to TRBJ2-1; perhaps D is TRBD1 or TRBD2 (5 bases each). CDR1 SGHNT and CDR2 YYREEE come from the germline V gene (reference sequence). V lost 5 bases and J lost 10, with 16 bases in between. This CDR3 comprises 13 residues. CDR3 protein: CASRRDGWGEQFF. In DNA, the CDR3 is TGTGCCAGCAGACGTGACGGATGGGGGGAGCAGTTCTTC. The complete variable domain, with remaining parts taken from reference TRBV5-4 and TRBJ2-1, reads ETGVTQSPTHLIKTRGQQVTLRCSSQSGHNTVSWYQQALGQGPQFIFQYYREEENGRGNFPPRFSGLQFPNYSSELNVNALELDDSALYLCASRRDGWGEQFFGPGTRLTVL.

This chain links TRBV7-2 with TRBJ2-5; TRBD2 is a possible D gene (6 bases). The V end was cut by 3 bases, the J end by 2 bases, with 13 bases between. CDR3 length: 15 residues. Germline assignment: CDR1 SGHTA and CDR2 FQGNSA. The CDR3 loop is CASSFQGGGQETQYF. For the CDR3, the DNA is TGTGCCAGCAGCTTCCAGGGAGGTGGGCAAGAGACCCAGTACTTC.

This chain joins TRBV18 and TRBJ1-1; 7 nucleotides line up with TRBD1. The CDR3 spans 16 residues. Trimming removed 6 bases from V and 4 bases from J; junction bases left unmatched: 14. The germline gives CDR1 KGHSH, CDR2 LQKENI. CDR3 coding DNA: TGTGCCAGCTCCCGGGGAGGGGGCGAGCGCGCCACTGAAGCTTTCTTT. Translated: CASSRGGGERATEAFF.

This clonotype was recorded many times. The rearrangement links TRBV11-2 to TRBJ2-3, with a possible D match to TRBD2 (5 bases). CDR3 length: 14 residues. In germline, CDR1 is SGHAT, CDR2 FQNNGV. V was cut by 1 base and J by 4 bases, with 9 bases left in between. The CDR3 loop reads CASSLGTSADTQYF. DNA of the CDR3: TGTGCCAGCAGCTTAGGAACTAGTGCAGATACGCAGTATTTT.

In its sample, this clonotype was seen many times. The V gene is TRBV5-4, the J gene TRBJ2-2; 8 bases align to TRBD2. The CDR3 runs 15 residues. V was pared by 4 bases and J by 3 bases, with 5 bases of the junction left unmatched. The germline V gene has CDR1 SGHNT and CDR2 YYREEE (reference sequence). This chain's CDR3 is CASSRPGGDTGELFF. The CDR3 nucleotides read TGTGCCAGCAGCAGGCCCGGGGGGGACACCGGGGAGCTGTTTTTT.